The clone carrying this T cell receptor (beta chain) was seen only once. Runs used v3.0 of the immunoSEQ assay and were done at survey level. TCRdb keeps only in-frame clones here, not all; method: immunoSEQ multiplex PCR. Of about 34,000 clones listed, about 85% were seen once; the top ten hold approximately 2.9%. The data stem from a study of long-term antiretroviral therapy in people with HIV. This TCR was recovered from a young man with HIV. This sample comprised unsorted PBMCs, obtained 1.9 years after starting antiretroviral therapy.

CDR3 sequence (DNA): TGTGCCAGCAGTGCTGGGTCGGGAGGACAGTACTACAATGAGCAGTTCTTC. This sequence encodes CASSAGSGGQYYNEQFF. The rearrangement joins TRBV28 to TRBJ2-1; D possibly corresponds to TRBD2 (7 bases). The CDR3 is 17 residues long. V gave up 5 bases and J gave up 3 bases, with 20 bases separating them. The germline V gene has CDR1 MDHEN and CDR2 SYDVKM.